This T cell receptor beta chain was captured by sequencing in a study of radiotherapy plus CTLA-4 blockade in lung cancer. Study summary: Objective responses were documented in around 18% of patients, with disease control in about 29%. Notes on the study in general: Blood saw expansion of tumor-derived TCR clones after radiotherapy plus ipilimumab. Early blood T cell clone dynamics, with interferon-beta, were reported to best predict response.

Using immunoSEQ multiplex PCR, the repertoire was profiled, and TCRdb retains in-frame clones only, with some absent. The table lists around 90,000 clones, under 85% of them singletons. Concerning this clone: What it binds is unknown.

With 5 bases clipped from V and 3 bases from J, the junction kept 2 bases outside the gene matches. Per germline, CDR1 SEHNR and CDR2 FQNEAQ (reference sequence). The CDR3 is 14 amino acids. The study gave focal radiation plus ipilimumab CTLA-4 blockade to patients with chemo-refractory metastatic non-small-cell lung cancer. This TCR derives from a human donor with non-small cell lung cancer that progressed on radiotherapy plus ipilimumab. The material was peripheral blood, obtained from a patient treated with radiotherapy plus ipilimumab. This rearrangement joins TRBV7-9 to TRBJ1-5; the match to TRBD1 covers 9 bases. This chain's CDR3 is CASSRTGVNQPQHF. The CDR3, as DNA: TGTGCCAGCAGCCGGACAGGGGTCAATCAGCCCCAGCATTTT.